This is a list of T cell receptor beta chains from one sample in a study of T cells in Graves' hyperthyroidism and ophthalmopathy. TCRdb ran MiXCR on the multiplex PCR reads and lists one entry per CDR3 protein. In the table there are fewer than 600,000 distinct CDR3 sequences, 11% to 15% of which are singletons. The specimen was blood. These receptors all come from a woman aged 40-49 years with Graves' hyperthyroidism. Both conserved end residues are part of each CDR3. A D gene is named only where the DNA matches it firmly. Not every row has a clone size; where given, it reads once, few, many or a size class.

J | V | size | D | CDR3 | DNA
TRBJ2-5 | TRBV4-1 | . | TRBD2 | CASTPTSGYGETQYF | TGCGCCAGCACCCCAACTAGCGGCTATGGGGAGACCCAGTACTTC
TRBJ1-6 | TRBV30 | few | TRBD1 | CAWGTPGQFRSPLHF | TGTGCCTGGGGGACCCCGGGACAGTTCCGATCACCCCTCCACTTT
TRBJ2-5 | TRBV5-1 | many | TRBD2 | CASSPSGSPQETQYF | TGCGCCAGCAGCCCCAGCGGGAGCCCCCAAGAGACCCAGTACTTC
TRBJ1-1 | TRBV12-3/TRBV12-4 | many | . | CASSSRVSEAFF | TGTGCCAGCAGTTCCAGGGTCTCTGAAGCTTTCTTT
TRBJ2-5 | TRBV7-9 | many | TRBD2 | CASSFASGLRETQYF | TGTGCCAGCAGCTTCGCTAGCGGACTGAGAGAGACCCAGTACTTC
TRBJ2-2 | TRBV4-1 | . | TRBD2 | CASSPKASGSKTGELFF | TGCGCCAGCAGCCCGAAAGCTAGCGGGAGTAAAACCGGGGAGCTGTTTTTT
TRBJ1-6 | TRBV4-1 | few | . | CASSPVGSFQFSPLHF | TGCGCCAGCAGTCCCGTAGGATCGTTTCAGTTTTCACCCCTCCACTTT
TRBJ2-7 | TRBV6-1 | few | . | CASIGQVSYEQYF | TGTGCCAGCATTGGTCAGGTCTCCTACGAGCAGTACTTC
TRBJ2-1 | TRBV5-1 | few | . | CASSEAGVYNEQFF | TGCGCCAGCAGCGAGGCAGGGGTATACAATGAGCAGTTCTTC
TRBJ1-2 | TRBV28 | many | . | CASSTGTPPRNGYTF | TGTGCCAGCAGCACCGGGACACCCCCTAGGAACGGCTACACCTTC
TRBJ1-5 | TRBV6-1 | . | TRBD1 | CASTPGTADQPQHF | TGTGCCAGCACCCCGGGGACAGCGGATCAGCCCCAGCATTTT
TRBJ2-7 | TRBV7-2 | many | . | CASRPDYYSYEQYF | TGTGCCAGCAGGCCGGACTACTACTCCTACGAGCAGTACTTC
TRBJ2-1 | TRBV9 | many | . | CASSPGGGSSYNEQFF | TGTGCCAGCAGCCCCGGAGGTGGGAGCTCCTACAATGAGCAGTTCTTC
TRBJ2-3 | TRBV28 | . | TRBD2 | CASRSGTSGSRTDTQYF | TGTGCCAGCAGATCAGGGACTAGCGGGAGTCGGACAGATACGCAGTATTTT
TRBJ2-2 | TRBV4-1 | . | . | CASSQDTRPTGELFF | TGCGCCAGCAGCCAAGATACCAGGCCCACCGGGGAGCTGTTTTTT
TRBJ2-1 | TRBV13 | . | . | CASSLVVVGEQFF | TGTGCCAGCAGCTTAGTGGTGGTTGGTGAGCAGTTCTTC
TRBJ2-5 | TRBV27 | . | . | CASRRGVLIQETQYF | TGTGCCAGCAGGCGAGGGGTTCTAATACAAGAGACCCAGTACTTC
TRBJ2-7 | TRBV5-1 | many | . | CASSQKGEKYEQYF | TGCGCCAGCAGCCAGAAGGGGGAGAAGTACGAGCAGTACTTC
TRBJ1-2 | TRBV30 | many | . | CAWSVGYYGYTF | TGTGCCTGGAGTGTAGGATACTATGGCTACACCTTC
TRBJ2-3 | TRBV11-2 | . | TRBD2 | CASSLGVAGGDTQYF | TGTGCCAGCAGCTTAGGGGTAGCGGGAGGAGATACGCAGTATTTT
TRBJ1-3 | TRBV2 | many | . | CASRGMRAGNTIYF | TGTGCCAGCAGGGGAATGAGGGCTGGAAACACCATATATTTT
TRBJ2-6 | TRBV5-1 | . | . | CASSPPSGSGANVLTF | TGCGCCAGCAGCCCCCCGAGCGGCTCTGGGGCCAACGTCCTGACTTTC
TRBJ2-7 | TRBV2 | once | TRBD2 | CASKEAGGFYEQYF | TGTGCCAGCAAAGAAGCGGGGGGATTCTACGAGCAGTACTTC
TRBJ2-7 | TRBV4-1 | few | . | CASSQIRGAWYEQYF | TGCGCCAGCAGCCAAATCAGGGGCGCATGGTACGAGCAGTACTTC
TRBJ2-3 | TRBV6-2/TRBV6-3 | many | . | CASSHRRTDTQYF | TGTGCCAGCAGTCACCGACGCACGGATACGCAGTATTTT
TRBJ1-6 | TRBV7-3 | many | . | CASSLYTNSPLHF | TGTGCCAGCAGCCTGTACACGAATTCACCCCTCCACTTT
TRBJ1-2 | TRBV7-2 | . | . | CASSSHKGASTGGYTF | TGTGCCAGCAGCTCCCATAAAGGGGCCAGTACGGGGGGCTACACCTTC
TRBJ2-1 | TRBV7-8 | many | . | CASSSSGAPFNEQFF | TGTGCCAGCAGCTCCTCCGGGGCCCCCTTCAATGAGCAGTTCTTC
TRBJ2-1 | TRBV14 | few | . | CASSQGLATYNEQFF | TGTGCCAGCAGCCAAGGGCTAGCGACCTACAATGAGCAGTTCTTC